The 15 T cell receptor beta chains in this list originate from one sample, sequenced in a study of cytomegalovirus exposure and HLA in healthy donors. Primers included in the PCR were 60 Vbeta and 13 Jbeta primers. Sequenced by immunoSEQ multiplex PCR; TCRdb stores in-frame clones only, minus some. The sample contains 65,000 to 85,000 clones, under 80% of which appear only once. Sequencing was carried out using PBMCs. All receptors come from a man aged 60-69 years in good health and CMV-seropositive.

By proportion, this clone is medium-sized. The chain is built from TRBV4-3 and TRBJ2-7; 11 bases line up with TRBD1. Unmatched junction bases numbered 4, after V lost 0 bases and J lost 3 bases. This CDR3 spans 16 amino acids. Germline CDR1 is LGHNA and CDR2 is YSLEER. The CDR3 DNA follows: TGCGCCAGCAGCCAAGACTCCGGGACAGGGGGCTACGAGCAGTACTTC. This translates into CASSQDSGTGGYEQYF.

With regard to this clone: The missing conserved phenylalanine or tryptophan at the end of this CDR3 makes a read error likely. The rearrangement links TRBV2 to TRBJ1-1; a weak D match, TRBD1 (6 bases). CDR3 length equals 13 residues. CDR1 is SNHLY, CDR2 FYNNEI, per germline. Trimming pared 11 bases from V and 0 bases from J, leaving 13 bases between. The CDR3 reads CAVPGTLNTEAFL. The CDR3 DNA is TGTGCCGTCCCCGGGACATTGAACACTGAAGCTTTCCTT.

The CDR3 DNA sequence: TGTGCCAGCAATCGGGACAGGGGGCGAAAAACTGAAGCTTTCTTT. Translation gives CASNRDRGRKTEAFF. The chain recombines TRBV6-1 with TRBJ1-1, with 12 bases fitting TRBD1. Per germline, CDR1 MNHNS and CDR2 SASEGT. Trimming took 7 bases from V and 5 from J; bases not matched to a gene: 8. This CDR3 spans 15 amino acids.

To note about this clone: A read error may account for a junction end that differs from germline. This chain uses TRBV28 with TRBJ1-2; D is possibly TRBD1 (5 bases). The CDR3 contains 13 residues. Germline values: CDR1 MDHEN, CDR2 SYDVKM. CDR3 coding DNA: TGTGCCAGCAGGGACCGGGACTTGTATGGCTACATCTTC. As protein: CASRDRDLYGYIF.

V and J are TRBV6-1 and TRBJ2-3; a weak D match, TRBD2 (6 bases). The CDR3 runs to 14 residues. Trimming stripped 8 bases from V and 5 bases from J, with 17 bases between. Germline CDR1 is MNHNS and CDR2 is SASEGT. This CDR3 reads CASGRDLAKDTQYF. In DNA, the CDR3 is TGTGCCAGCGGCCGGGACTTAGCAAAAGATACGCAGTATTTT.

The rearrangement links TRBV7-9 to TRBJ1-2; 10 bases are shared with TRBD1. This CDR3 has 16 residues. Germline CDR1 is SEHNR and CDR2 is FQNEAQ (reference sequence). The V segment lost 4 bases and the J segment 3 bases; nucleotides outside the gene matches: 8. Here the CDR3 reads CASSYSGTGADYGYTF. The CDR3 DNA is TGTGCCAGCAGCTACTCCGGGACAGGGGCAGACTATGGCTACACCTTC.

This clone was counted a single time. The chain is built from TRBV19 and TRBJ1-2; 9 nucleotides line up with TRBD1. This CDR3 region has 15 residues. The V gene end was trimmed by 3 bases and the J gene end by 4 bases; junction bases not matched to a gene: 6. Per the germline V gene, CDR1 is LNHDA and CDR2 is SQIVND (reference sequence). The CDR3 nucleotides read TGTGCCAGTAGTATTCCGGGACAGGGTCTCTATGGCTACACCTTC. The encoded protein is CASSIPGQGLYGYTF.

The V call is TRBV5-1, the J call TRBJ2-7, with a tentative D call TRBD2 (5 bases). Germline V CDR1 and CDR2: SGHRS, YFSETQ. The CDR3 covers 13 residues. The V end lost 1 base, the J end lost 7 bases, and 12 bases lay between the germline ends. DNA of the CDR3: TGCGCCAGCAGCTTGTTGGCGCCGGGGGAGCAGTACTTC. The encoded protein is CASSLLAPGEQYF.

V usage is TRBV18 and J usage is TRBJ2-1; D might be TRBD2 (5 bases). The length of the CDR3 is 15 residues. Trimming left V 3 bases short and J 0 bases short, with 9 bases between. The germline CDR1 and CDR2 sequences are KGHSH and LQKENI. The CDR3 DNA reads as TGTGCCAGCTCACCGAGGGCGAGCTCCTACAATGAGCAGTTCTTC. Residues: CASSPRASSYNEQFF.

The rearrangement uses TRBV11-2 and TRBJ2-7; 8 positions match TRBD2. V lost 3 bases to trimming and J lost 2 bases; unmatched junction nucleotides: 3. Per the germline V gene, CDR1 is SGHAT and CDR2 is FQNNGV. The CDR3 runs 14 residues. This CDR3 is CASSFGTRAYEQYF. The CDR3 DNA sequence: TGTGCCAGCAGCTTCGGGACTAGAGCCTACGAGCAGTACTTC.

V is TRBV21-1 and J is TRBJ1-5; the table's D call, TRBD1, has no DNA check behind it. TRBV21-1 is designated a pseudogene. The CDR3 covers 17 residues. The CDR3 sequence is CASSPTLRDRDNQPQHF. The CDR3, as DNA: TGTGCCAGCAGCCCTACCCTCCGGGACAGGGACAATCAGCCCCAGCATTTT.

The V and J genes are TRBV6-1 and TRBJ2-7, with 10 positions matching TRBD1. The germline V gene encodes CDR1 MNHNS and CDR2 SASEGT. The CDR3 has 16 amino acids. The trim removed 3 bases at V and 2 bases at J, leaving 7 bases unmatched. This CDR3 reads CASSDYGTGAAYEQYF. In nucleotides, the CDR3 is TGTGCCAGCAGTGATTACGGGACAGGGGCCGCCTACGAGCAGTACTTC.

V gene TRBV9 combines with J gene TRBJ2-7; 8 bases agree with TRBD2. The germline CDR1 and CDR2 sequences are SGDLS and YYNGEE. Trimming cost V 0 bases and J 2 bases; bases outside gene matches: 4. This CDR3 region has 15 residues. CDR3 loop: CASSVGGLGTYEQYF. The CDR3 region has the DNA TGTGCCAGCAGCGTAGGGGGACTAGGAACCTACGAGCAGTACTTC.

The chain has TRBV19 and TRBJ1-5; 8 bases match TRBD1. Germline V lookup: CDR1 LNHDA, CDR2 SQIVND (reference sequence). The trim removed 4 bases at V and 6 bases at J, leaving 5 bases unmatched. The CDR3 runs to 14 residues. The CDR3 DNA reads as TGTGCCAGTAGTACGGACAGGGTTGTTCAGCCCCAGCATTTT. This translates into CASSTDRVVQPQHF.

The V and J genes are TRBV5-1 and TRBJ2-3; D is unresolved. Germline V gene sequence: CDR1 SGHRS, CDR2 YFSETQ. V was pared by 5 bases and J by 0 bases, with 16 bases between. This CDR3 is built from 16 residues. CDR3 protein: CASSVRSSRSTDTQYF. CDR3 sequence (DNA): TGCGCCAGCAGTGTGCGGTCATCCCGGAGCACAGATACGCAGTATTTT.